This T cell receptor beta chain stems from a study of blood T cell repertoires in COVID-19. Profiled with immunoSEQ multiplex PCR; TCRdb holds only in-frame clones, not every one. The sample carries 140,000 to 150,000 clones, roughly 82% recorded once. The sequencing sample was made of peripheral blood. This sequence originates from a human donor in a cohort sampled during active COVID-19.

The CDR3 spells CAWSLDREDSPLHF. The CDR3 DNA reads as TGTGCCTGGAGCTTGGACAGGGAGGATTCACCCCTCCACTTT. V and J are TRBV30 and TRBJ1-6; 8 bases are shared with TRBD1. Germline V gives CDR1 GTSNPN, CDR2 SVGIG (reference sequence). This CDR3 is 14 amino acids long. V lost 3 bases, J lost 8 bases, and 6 bases stayed unmatched.